These T cell receptor beta chains were read from a single sample in a study of PD-1 blockade in classical Hodgkin lymphoma. Sequenced by immunoSEQ multiplex PCR; TCRdb stores in-frame clones only, minus some. The sample holds 70,000 or so clones, nearly 95% seen once. Material: peripheral blood mononuclear cells (PBMCs). Receptor source: a human donor with classical Hodgkin lymphoma. Each CDR3 is given with its conserved first and last residue. A D gene is named only where the DNA matches it firmly. Expanded clones are given a class, and other clones once, few, many or no size at all.

J: TRBJ1-5
length: 16
size: -
V: TRBV19
D: -
DNA: TGTGCCAGTAGTACCAGACTATCGGGGTTTGTTCAGCCCCAGCATTTT
CDR3: CASSTRLSGFVQPQHF

J: TRBJ1-5
length: 11
size: -
V: TRBV20-1
D: -
DNA: TGCAGTGCTAGAGGGGATCAGCCCCAGCATTTT
CDR3: CSARGDQPQHF

J: TRBJ2-5
length: 16
size: -
V: TRBV5-1
D: TRBD2
DNA: TGCGCCAGCAGCTTTTCGCTAGCGGGGGGACAAGAGACCCAGTACTTC
CDR3: CASSFSLAGGQETQYF

J: TRBJ1-6
length: 14
size: once
V: TRBV2
D: TRBD1
DNA: TGTGCCACCACCGGGACAGGGGAAAATTCACCCCTCCACTTT
CDR3: CATTGTGENSPLHF

J: TRBJ2-7
length: 14
size: -
V: TRBV6-5
D: TRBD1
DNA: TGTGCCAGCAGCCCGACAGGGGGCTGGTACGAGCAGTACTTC
CDR3: CASSPTGGWYEQYF

J: TRBJ2-3
length: 16
size: -
V: TRBV7-3
D: -
DNA: TGTGCCAGCAGCTTAGGAAAGATCCATTACACAGATACGCAGTATTTT
CDR3: CASSLGKIHYTDTQYF

J: TRBJ2-7
length: 16
size: -
V: TRBV5-8
D: TRBD1
DNA: TGTGCCAGCAGCCCGGAGGGACAGGATCCTACCTACGAGCAGTACTTC
CDR3: CASSPEGQDPTYEQYF

J: TRBJ2-3
length: 11
size: -
V: TRBV20-1
D: -
DNA: TGCAGTGCTAGCTCGGCAGATACGCAGTATTTT
CDR3: CSASSADTQYF

J: TRBJ2-7
length: 16
size: -
V: TRBV15
D: -
DNA: TGTGCCACCAGCAGAGATTCCGTCAGGGACCACTACGAGCAGTACTTC
CDR3: CATSRDSVRDHYEQYF

J: TRBJ2-7
length: 14
size: -
V: TRBV2
D: -
DNA: TGTGCCAGCAGCGATATAGCTTATAGCTACGAGCAGTACTTC
CDR3: CASSDIAYSYEQYF

J: TRBJ2-2
length: 14
size: -
V: TRBV30
D: -
DNA: TGTGCCTGGAGTCGGGGCGGAGGGACCGGGGAGCTGTTTTTT
CDR3: CAWSRGGGTGELFF

J: TRBJ2-3
length: 15
size: -
V: TRBV19
D: TRBD1
DNA: TGTGCCAGTAGGCAAACAGGGGTTCACACAGATACGCAGTATTTT
CDR3: CASRQTGVHTDTQYF

J: TRBJ1-2
length: 13
size: -
V: TRBV7-9
D: -
DNA: TGTGCCAGCAGCCCGCAACCTCCCAATGGCTACACCTTC
CDR3: CASSPQPPNGYTF

J: TRBJ2-7
length: 14
size: few
V: TRBV7-2
D: TRBD2
DNA: TGTGCCAGCAGGTTAGCGGGAGACAGGTACGAGCAGTACTTC
CDR3: CASRLAGDRYEQYF

J: TRBJ1-5
length: 14
size: -
V: TRBV6-1
D: -
DNA: TGTGCCAGCAGTGTAGGGCGTAGCAATCAGCCCCAGCATTTT
CDR3: CASSVGRSNQPQHF

J: TRBJ2-7
length: 13
size: once
V: TRBV7-9
D: TRBD1
DNA: TGTGCCAGCAGCAAGGGACAGGGCAACGAGCAGTACTTC
CDR3: CASSKGQGNEQYF

J: TRBJ2-7
length: 16
size: -
V: TRBV4-1
D: TRBD2
DNA: TGCGCCAGCAGCCAAGAAATCGGGAGCGGGACCTACGAGCAGTACTTC
CDR3: CASSQEIGSGTYEQYF

J: TRBJ1-2
length: 17
size: -
V: TRBV9
D: -
DNA: TGTGCCAGCAGCGTAGAGGGGCTGGGTGGGGCAGCCTATGGCTACACCTTC
CDR3: CASSVEGLGGAAYGYTF

J: TRBJ1-5
length: 13
size: -
V: TRBV29-1
D: -
DNA: TGCAGCGCCAAAGGCCAATTCAATCAGCCCCAGCATTTT
CDR3: CSAKGQFNQPQHF

J: TRBJ2-1
length: 16
size: -
V: TRBV9
D: TRBD2
DNA: TGTGCCAGCAGCGGCCGTGGCCTAGCGGGGAACAATGAGCAGTTCTTC
CDR3: CASSGRGLAGNNEQFF

J: TRBJ2-1
length: 16
size: -
V: TRBV11-3
D: TRBD2
DNA: TGTGCCAGCAGCGAAGGTAGCGGGAGAGGGGGCGATGAGCAGTTCTTC
CDR3: CASSEGSGRGGDEQFF

J: TRBJ2-7
length: 13
size: -
V: TRBV27
D: TRBD1
DNA: TGTGCCAGCAGTTTACAGGGGGCGGGCGAGCAGTACTTC
CDR3: CASSLQGAGEQYF

J: TRBJ1-2
length: 12
size: -
V: TRBV5-1
D: -
DNA: TGCGCCAGCAGCCCGACAGGTTATGGCTACACCTTC
CDR3: CASSPTGYGYTF

J: TRBJ2-7
length: 13
size: -
V: TRBV7-3
D: -
DNA: TGTGCCAGCAGCTTATCCAGGGCCTCCGAGCAGTACTTC
CDR3: CASSLSRASEQYF

J: TRBJ1-5
length: 13
size: -
V: TRBV2
D: -
DNA: TGTGCCAGCAGTGATGGGCTGGAGTACCCCCAGCATTTT
CDR3: CASSDGLEYPQHF

J: TRBJ1-2
length: 16
size: -
V: TRBV7-8
D: -
DNA: TGTGCCAGCAGCTTAAGTGTCTACTCCCTAAACTATGGCTACACCTTC
CDR3: CASSLSVYSLNYGYTF

J: TRBJ2-5
length: 14
size: -
V: TRBV7-8
D: -
DNA: TGTGCCAGCAGCGCTATGACTGTACAAGAGACCCAGTACTTC
CDR3: CASSAMTVQETQYF

J: TRBJ2-1
length: 15
size: -
V: TRBV6-6
D: -
DNA: TGTGCCAGCAGTTATTCACTAGCCCGATACAATGAGCAGTTCTTC
CDR3: CASSYSLARYNEQFF

J: TRBJ2-5
length: 16
size: -
V: TRBV5-8
D: -
DNA: TGTGCCAGCAGCCCTCGTTCGAGGGCTGGTGGAGAGACCCAGTACTTC
CDR3: CASSPRSRAGGETQYF

J: TRBJ1-3
length: 15
size: -
V: TRBV19
D: -
DNA: TGTGCCAGTAGTATACGAGGGGGATCTGGAAACACCATATATTTT
CDR3: CASSIRGGSGNTIYF

J: TRBJ2-2
length: 17
size: -
V: TRBV27
D: TRBD1
DNA: TGTGCCAGCAGTTTACGAGGGACAGCACACAACACCGGGGAGCTGTTTTTT
CDR3: CASSLRGTAHNTGELFF

J: TRBJ2-2
length: 16
size: -
V: TRBV6-6
D: TRBD1
DNA: TGTGCCAGCACCCCCCCCGGGACAGGGTACCCCGGGGAGCTGTTTTTT
CDR3: CASTPPGTGYPGELFF

J: TRBJ1-1
length: 13
size: once
V: TRBV2
D: -
DNA: TGTGCCAGCAGTGAAATCGGGGGGAATCGAGCTTTCTTT
CDR3: CASSEIGGNRAFF

J: TRBJ2-5
length: 16
size: -
V: TRBV9
D: TRBD1
DNA: TGTGCCAGCAGCTCGGGACTCCAGACAGGGGGAGAGACCCAGTACTTC
CDR3: CASSSGLQTGGETQYF

J: TRBJ1-5
length: 14
size: -
V: TRBV6-1
D: -
DNA: TGTGCCAGCCTGGGCGGGAATAGCAATCAGCCCCAGCATTTT
CDR3: CASLGGNSNQPQHF

J: TRBJ2-1
length: 15
size: -
V: TRBV5-1
D: -
DNA: TGCGCCAGCAGCATCGGACCGGAGTCCTACAATGAGCAGTTCTTC
CDR3: CASSIGPESYNEQFF

J: TRBJ2-7
length: 14
size: -
V: TRBV7-2
D: -
DNA: TGTGCCAGCAGCCTTAGTCTCACCTCCTACGAGCAGTACTTC
CDR3: CASSLSLTSYEQYF

J: TRBJ1-4
length: 15
size: -
V: TRBV28
D: -
DNA: TGTGCCAGCAGTTTCGAGCGAGCAACTAATGAAAAACTGTTTTTT
CDR3: CASSFERATNEKLFF

J: TRBJ1-1
length: 14
size: -
V: TRBV5-1
D: -
DNA: TGCGCCAGCAGCTCGCAGGGGTCGAACACTGAAGCTTTCTTT
CDR3: CASSSQGSNTEAFF

J: TRBJ2-7
length: 11
size: -
V: TRBV7-9
D: TRBD1
DNA: TGTGCCAGCACGACAGGGGCCGAGCAGTACTTC
CDR3: CASTTGAEQYF

J: TRBJ1-6
length: 16
size: -
V: TRBV9
D: -
DNA: TGTGCCAGCAGTGCCGGGGGGGAGGCGGGTAATTCACCCCTCCACTTT
CDR3: CASSAGGEAGNSPLHF

J: TRBJ1-2
length: 17
size: -
V: TRBV7-9
D: -
DNA: TGTGCCAGCAGCAAACCCCCAGGGGCCCCGGTTCGCTATGGCTACACCTTC
CDR3: CASSKPPGAPVRYGYTF

J: TRBJ1-1
length: 15
size: -
V: TRBV28
D: -
DNA: TGTGCCAGCAGTTCGCCCGGGCAGGGGTACACTGAAGCTTTCTTT
CDR3: CASSSPGQGYTEAFF

J: TRBJ1-2
length: 14
size: -
V: TRBV7-3
D: -
DNA: TGTGCCAGCAGCCCCTCCCCTGCTAACTATGGCTACACCTTC
CDR3: CASSPSPANYGYTF

J: TRBJ1-2
length: 14
size: -
V: TRBV6-5
D: -
DNA: TGTGCCAGCAGTCGTCAGGGAACTAACTATGGCTACACCTTC
CDR3: CASSRQGTNYGYTF

J: TRBJ1-2
length: 14
size: -
V: TRBV29-1
D: TRBD1
DNA: TGCAGCGTTGAAAAGGGGGCGGGAGGATATGGCTACACCTTC
CDR3: CSVEKGAGGYGYTF

J: TRBJ2-4
length: 13
size: -
V: TRBV5-6
D: TRBD1
DNA: TGTGCCAGCAGCCGGGACAGGGGAAACATTCAGTACTTC
CDR3: CASSRDRGNIQYF

J: TRBJ1-3
length: 16
size: -
V: TRBV6-7
D: -
DNA: TGTGCCAGCAGTTCTTTATTGGGGTTAACGGGAAACACCATATATTTT
CDR3: CASSSLLGLTGNTIYF

J: TRBJ2-2
length: 14
size: -
V: TRBV6-6
D: TRBD1
DNA: TGTGCCAGCAGTCGACAGGGGGTTACCGGGGAGCTGTTTTTT
CDR3: CASSRQGVTGELFF

J: TRBJ1-3
length: 10
size: -
V: TRBV10-3
D: -
DNA: TGTGCCATCCTTGGAAACACCATATATTTT
CDR3: CAILGNTIYF

J: TRBJ2-6
length: 18
size: -
V: TRBV12-5
D: -
DNA: TGTGCTAGTGGTTTGGTACTTGGCCGTCGATCTGGGGCCAACGTCCTGACTTTC
CDR3: CASGLVLGRRSGANVLTF

J: TRBJ2-5
length: 17
size: once
V: TRBV4-1
D: -
DNA: TGCGCCAGCAGCCGCTCCCCAAGTAGACTGTCTAAAGAGACCCAGTACTTC
CDR3: CASSRSPSRLSKETQYF

J: TRBJ2-3
length: 16
size: -
V: TRBV6-6
D: -
DNA: TGTGCCAGCAGAACAGACAGAGAGGCTAGCCCAGATACGCAGTATTTT
CDR3: CASRTDREASPDTQYF

J: TRBJ2-2
length: 13
size: -
V: TRBV2
D: -
DNA: TGTGCCAGCAGCCAATTCGTAGGCGGGGAGCTGTTTTTT
CDR3: CASSQFVGGELFF

J: TRBJ2-7
length: 13
size: -
V: TRBV18
D: -
DNA: TGTGCCAGCTCACCCCTAGGGGTAGGCGAGCAGTACTTC
CDR3: CASSPLGVGEQYF

J: TRBJ1-4
length: 15
size: -
V: TRBV6-6
D: -
DNA: TGTGCCAGCAGTAAACCAGGGACAACTAATGAAAAACTGTTTTTT
CDR3: CASSKPGTTNEKLFF

J: TRBJ2-1
length: 15
size: few
V: TRBV9
D: -
DNA: TGTGCCAGCAGCGTAGGGGCAGGGGACGGTCATGAGCAGTTCTTC
CDR3: CASSVGAGDGHEQFF